These 22 T cell receptor beta chains share one sample of origin, sequenced in a study of Graves' ophthalmopathy and Graves' hyperthyroidism. The sequenced template was RNA, covering the TCR beta CDR3 region. First-round RT-PCR employed HTBI primers, with a second-round multiplex PCR after it. One entry per CDR3 protein results from TCRdb running MiXCR on the multiplex PCR reads. The profile shows 740,000 or so distinct CDR3 sequences, roughly two fifths of them singletons. Sequenced: peripheral blood. These receptors were taken from an adult man with Graves' ophthalmopathy.

On this clonotype: A much more abundant neighbour one base away suggests this may be a read error. This sequence joins TRBV7-3 and TRBJ1-2; TRBD1 might be the D (5 bases). Per germline, CDR1 SGHTA and CDR2 FQGTGA. The CDR3 covers 12 residues. DNA for the CDR3: TGTGTCAGCAGCCCCGGGGCAGGGAGGTACACCTTC. It yields the protein CVSSPGAGRYTF.

This chain connects TRBV7-2 to TRBJ1-2; D remains ambiguous. CDR3 length equals 13 residues. The V gene's germline CDR1 is SGHTA and CDR2 FQGNSA. Trimming removed 1 base from V and 4 bases from J, with 7 bases in between. CDR3 nucleotide sequence: TGTGCCAGCAGCTTAGGATCAGTCTATGGCTACACCTTC. This sequence encodes CASSLGSVYGYTF.

J is TRBJ1-2 and V is TRBV10-3; 10 bases line up with TRBD1. Unmatched junction bases numbered 6, after V lost 10 bases and J lost 4 bases. Germline CDR1 and CDR2: ENHRY and SYGVKD. This CDR3 is 13 amino acids long. CDR3 loop: CASKGQGPYGYTF. The CDR3 DNA sequence: TGTGCCAGCAAGGGACAGGGGCCCTATGGCTACACCTTC.

In its sample, this clonotype was seen a few times. J is TRBJ2-2 and V is TRBV29-1; 13 bases map to TRBD2. Germline CDR1 is SQVTM and CDR2 is ANQGSEA. V shed 6 bases, J shed 1 base, and the junction held 2 bases outside the gene matches. The CDR3 extends over 15 amino acids. The CDR3 region is CSVGTSGVNTGELFF. CDR3 DNA sequence: TGCAGCGTGGGGACTAGCGGGGTGAACACCGGGGAGCTGTTTTTT.

This clonotype was counted a few times. The chain joins TRBV19 to TRBJ1-4; possible D gene TRBD1, 6 bases. This CDR3 spans 14 amino acids. Trimming removed 5 bases at V and 7 bases at J, with 14 bases between. CDR1 and CDR2 from the germline V gene are LNHDA and SQIVND (reference sequence). In nucleotides, the CDR3 is TGTGCCAGTAGTGAAACGCCAGGGGCTGAAAAACTGTTTTTT. Protein sequence: CASSETPGAEKLFF.

J is TRBJ2-2 and V is TRBV7-9; possible D gene TRBD2, 7 bases. Germline V gene lookup returns CDR1 SEHNR and CDR2 FQNEAQ (reference sequence). The CDR3 is 16 residues long. V shed 7 bases and J shed 3 bases, with 18 bases lying between them. As DNA, the CDR3 is TGTGCCAGCACCCGAGGGGGGGCCTCTTACACCGGGGAGCTGTTTTTT. Translation gives CASTRGGASYTGELFF.

The chain has TRBV2 and TRBJ1-2; weak D call: TRBD1 (5 bases). Germline lookup yields CDR1 SNHLY and CDR2 FYNNEI. CDR3 length: 15 residues. The germline V and J ends were trimmed by 7 bases and 4 bases, with 19 bases remaining between them. The CDR3 protein is CASTSGGGVGYGYTF. For the CDR3, the DNA is TGTGCCAGCACCTCCGGCGGGGGGGTGGGCTATGGCTACACCTTC.

This clonotype was found many times. The chain joins TRBV7-9 to TRBJ1-2; 7 bases align to TRBD1. CDR1 is SEHNR, CDR2 FQNEAQ, per germline (reference sequence). V lost 5 bases to trimming and J lost 0 bases; unmatched junction nucleotides: 6. The CDR3 runs 15 residues. CDR3 amino acids: CASSHTDRSNYGYTF. The CDR3 DNA follows: TGTGCCAGCAGCCACACGGACAGGTCTAACTATGGCTACACCTTC.

This clonotype showed up just a few times. This chain connects TRBV19 to TRBJ1-5, with no clear D. Deletions cut 2 bases from V and 5 bases from J, with 10 bases between. This CDR3 is 14 amino acids long. Germline CDR1 and CDR2: LNHDA and SQIVND (reference sequence). For the CDR3, the DNA is TGTGCCAGTAGTATACAGAATGTGGATCAGCCCCAGCATTTT. Translated: CASSIQNVDQPQHF. Looking up the rest from reference TRBV19 and TRBJ1-5 gives the full variable domain: DGGITQSPKYLFRKEGQNVTLSCEQNLNHDAMYWYRQDPGQGLRLIYYSQIVNDFQKGDIAEGYSVSREKKESFPLTVTSAQKNPTAFYLCASSIQNVDQPQHFGDGTRLSIL.

On this clonotype itself: An end of the junction does not agree with germline; a read error may underlie this. The J gene is TRBJ2-5, the V gene TRBV24-1, with D uncertain. Germline-derived CDR1 and CDR2 are KGHDR and SFDVKD. This CDR3 contains 12 residues. The CDR3, as DNA: TGTGCCAGCAGTTCCCCAGGTCAGCCCCAGTACTTC. Protein: CASSSPGQPQYF.

To note about this clonotype: This may arise from a read error, as a much more abundant clone is one base away. The V call is TRBV2, the J call TRBJ2-5, with a weak D call TRBD1 (6 bases). Germline V gene data show CDR1 as SNHLY and CDR2 as FYNNEI. This CDR3 comprises 13 residues. Trimming shortened V by 4 bases and J by 2 bases, and 8 bases separated the two germline ends. CDR3 nucleotide sequence: TGTGCCAGCAGTGGACAGGAACAAGAGACCCAGTACTTC. Translated: CASSGQEQETQYF.

Points on this clonotype: The junction does not match germline at one end; this may be a read error. The chain is built from TRBV2 and TRBJ2-7; 11 nucleotides agree with TRBD1. There are 15 residues in the CDR3. Germline assignment: CDR1 SNHLY and CDR2 FYNNEI. The DNA of the CDR3 is TGCGCCAGCAGCACGGGACAGGGGGTAACCTACGAGCAGTACTTC. Translated, it gives CASSTGQGVTYEQYF.

The table lists this clonotype with many counts. This chain links TRBV10-3 with TRBJ1-4, with TRBD1 matching 9 bases. The CDR3 contains 16 residues. The ends lost 4 bases at V and 2 bases at J; junction bases unmatched: 5. Germline V lookup: CDR1 ENHRY, CDR2 SYGVKD. The CDR3 loop is CAISASGTGTNEKLFF. The CDR3 nucleotides read TGTGCCATCAGTGCTTCCGGGACAGGGACTAATGAAAAACTGTTTTTT.

This clonotype was counted many times. J is TRBJ2-5 and V is TRBV7-9; TRBD1 aligns across 7 bases. V gave up 2 bases and J gave up 4 bases; unmatched junction bases: 4. Germline CDR1 SEHNR, CDR2 FQNEAQ (reference sequence). This CDR3 contains 14 residues. CDR3 in DNA: TGTGCCAGCAGCTTAACCGGGACAGCAGAGACCCAGTACTTC. Protein sequence: CASSLTGTAETQYF.

This clonotype was seen at least ten times. This chain connects TRBV2 to TRBJ1-5, with D maybe TRBD1 (6 bases). The CDR3 contains 16 residues. Trimming shortened V by 3 bases and J by 4 bases, and 16 bases separated the two germline ends. Per germline, CDR1 SNHLY and CDR2 FYNNEI. CDR3 nucleotide sequence: TGTGCCAGCAGTGATTTGGGGGCTCCCATGAATCAGCCCCAGCATTTT. It is translated as CASSDLGAPMNQPQHF.

As to this clonotype: With a much larger clone just one base away, this may be a read error. The chain employs TRBV7-2 and TRBJ2-5; D is possibly TRBD2 (6 bases). The CDR3 covers 14 residues. With 2 bases removed from V and 4 bases from J, the gap between germline ends came to 11 bases. Germline lookup yields CDR1 SGHTA and CDR2 FQGNSA. This CDR3 reads CASSLTEGGETQYF. The CDR3 coding sequence is TGTGCCAGCAGCTTAACGGAGGGAGGAGAGACCCAGTACTTC. Together with reference TRBV7-2 and TRBJ2-5, the CDR3 gives the full variable domain: GAGVSQSPSNKVTEKGKDVELRCDPISGHTALYWYRQSLGQGLEFLIYFQGNSAPDKSGLPSDRFSAERTGGSVSTLTIQRTQQEDSAVYLCASSLTEGGETQYFGPGTRLLVL.

Only one count was recorded for this clonotype. The V gene is TRBV11-1, the J gene TRBJ2-7; possibly TRBD1 for D (7 bases). V lost 0 bases and J lost 1, with 10 bases in between. CDR3 length: 15 residues. Germline V gene data show CDR1 as SGHAT and CDR2 as FQDESV (reference sequence). The DNA of the CDR3 is TGTGCCAGCAGCTTAGCTGCGGGACAGTCCTACGAGCAGTACTTC. Its translation: CASSLAAGQSYEQYF.

The rearrangement uses TRBV2 and TRBJ1-1, with D unclear. CDR1 and CDR2 from the germline V gene are SNHLY and FYNNEI. With 7 bases removed from V and 0 bases from J, the gap between germline ends came to 9 bases. The CDR3 extends over 13 amino acids. The chain's CDR3 is CASKYGLNTEAFF. DNA for the CDR3: TGTGCCAGCAAATACGGGTTGAACACTGAAGCTTTCTTT.

The chain couples TRBV29-1 to TRBJ2-7; a possible D gene is TRBD2 (6 bases). Germline CDR1 SQVTM, CDR2 ANQGSEA. CDR3 size: 12 residues. Trimming left V 4 bases short and J 6 bases short, with 13 bases between. The CDR3 DNA is TGCAGCGTTGTCGTGGGGGGATTCGAGCAGTACTTC. Encoded protein: CSVVVGGFEQYF.

The genes are TRBV28 and TRBJ1-2, with D maybe TRBD1 (6 bases). Deletions cut 5 bases from V and 8 bases from J, with 21 bases between. This CDR3 region has 15 residues. Germline CDR1 and CDR2: MDHEN and SYDVKM. CDR3 residues: CASSPSDRPFGGYTF. CDR3 DNA sequence: TGTGCCAGCAGTCCATCCGACAGGCCATTCGGCGGCTACACCTTC.

The count of this clonotype is one. Germline is not matched at one junction end, which may reflect a read error. The V and J genes are TRBV6-6 and TRBJ1-2; D ambiguous. Germline CDR1 and CDR2: MNHNY and SVGAGI (reference sequence). The CDR3 extends over 16 amino acids. As DNA, the CDR3 is TGTGCCATCAGTTACTTAGGCGACCATACCGCCTATGGCTACACCTTC. Its translation: CAISYLGDHTAYGYTF.

This clonotype was seen ten or more times. The gene calls are TRBV20-1 and TRBJ1-1; 7 positions agree with TRBD1. V shed 6 bases, J shed 2 bases, and the junction held 6 bases outside the gene matches. The CDR3 contains 13 residues. Per the germline V gene, CDR1 is DFQATT and CDR2 is SNEGSKA (reference sequence). The CDR3 nucleotides read TGCAGTGCCCAGGGGGACTTTAACACTGAAGCTTTCTTT. Translating it yields CSAQGDFNTEAFF.